The TCR beta chain under discussion was sequenced for a study of metastatic and nonmetastatic thyroid tumors. Study background: The authors compared repertoires across blood and tumor or nodule tissue from malignant and benign thyroid patients.

Germline V gene sequence: CDR1 ENHRY, CDR2 SYGVKD. The CDR3 contains 15 residues. Whole-study findings and limits: Reported TCR beta diversity, measured in blood and tumor, was significantly higher for malignant thyroid tumors than for benign nodules.

Patients were all untreated before their thyroid surgery. Original data processing: A classifier for distant metastasis in papillary thyroid cancer was constructed using CDR3 differences observed across clinicopathological groups. TCRdb re-analyzed the PCR reads using MiXCR. For this entry, the V and J calls and clone size follow TCRdb and not the study's own pipeline. The table records about 18,000 clones, 25% to 30% of them present only once. The sample holds a few counts of this clone. What it recognizes is unknown. Compared with germline, one end of the junction differs, possibly owing to a read error.

The TCR originated in a female donor with papillary thyroid cancer or a benign thyroid nodule (not recorded which). Some clones in this sample may be carry-over from other donors' samples. The chain couples TRBV10-3 to TRBJ2-6; the D gene is possibly TRBD2 (5 bases). Input material: tumor tissue. DNA for the CDR3: TGTGCCATCACCGAGGGAGTATCTGGTGCCAACGTCCTGACTTTC. This translates into CAITEGVSGANVLTF.